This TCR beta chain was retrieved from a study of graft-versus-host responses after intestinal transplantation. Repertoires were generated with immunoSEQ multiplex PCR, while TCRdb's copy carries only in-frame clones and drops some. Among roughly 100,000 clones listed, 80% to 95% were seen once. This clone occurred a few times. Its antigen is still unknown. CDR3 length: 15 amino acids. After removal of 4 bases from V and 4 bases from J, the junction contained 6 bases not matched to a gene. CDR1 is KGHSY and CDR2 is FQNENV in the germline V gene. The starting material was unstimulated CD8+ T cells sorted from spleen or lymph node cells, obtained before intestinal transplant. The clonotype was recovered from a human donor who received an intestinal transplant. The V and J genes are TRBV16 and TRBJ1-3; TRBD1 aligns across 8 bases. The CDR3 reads CASSLRTGHGNTIYF. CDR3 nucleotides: TGTGCCAGCAGCCTTCGGACAGGGCACGGAAACACCATATATTTT.